This T cell receptor beta chain was sequenced during a study of blood T cell repertoires in COVID-19 (dated by TCRdb to about 2020). The study in broad terms: Samples from collaborators originated in the United States, Italy and Spain and spanned both the acute and convalescent phases of COVID-19. HLA class I and class II types, where available, came from metadata supplied by the sample provider rather than from assay-based typing. The repertoires were released in a freely available public database meant as a resource for research on the immune response to SARS-CoV-2. The material from the prospective study consisted of cDNA or gDNA derived from T cells, B-cell-depleted T cells, or PBMCs. Deeply sampled blood TCRbeta repertoires from subjects exposed to, actively infected with, or recovered from COVID-19 were included in the dataset. The samples were drawn from the first 160 participants of the ongoing ImmuneRACE study and from 1,254 subjects provided by 6 global collaborators. A de-identified subject ID, COVID-19 status, age in years and sex were almost always included in the sample metadata.

TCRbeta CDR3 regions were amplified from genomic DNA using the immunoSEQ Assay, a bias-controlled multiplex PCR. In the paper's pipeline: Within the assay, amplification of reference gene primers was used to estimate how many nucleated cells each sample contained. Sequence reads were collapsed and filtered to measure the absolute abundance of every unique TCRbeta CDR3 rearrangement. For each sample, productive Simpson clonality was calculated as the square root of Simpson's diversity index over productive rearrangements. Imported from immuneACCESS, the table was reduced by TCRdb to in-frame sequences with V and J called. These copies leave out some clones; in studies compared against another copy, an unresolved V gene accounts for under half, and the cause of the remainder is not known. Clone size and V and J calls were adopted from that table, with D and trimming inferred from the DNA. For this sample there are 150,000 to 200,000 clones; 65% to 85% appear just once. The top ten clonotypes cover roughly a sixth of the sample.

Whole blood was collected in K2EDTA tubes by collaborating institutions according to the institutions' own protocols. Collaborator samples were shipped for TCRbeta analysis as frozen whole blood, isolated PBMCs, or DNA extracted from either sample type. A word on this clone: This receptor's antigen is unknown. Nothing much larger sits one base from this clone, and base qualities are not available.

CDR1 and CDR2 are read off the germline V gene as MNHEY and SVGAGI. The CDR3 numbers 14 residues from cysteine through phenylalanine. Solely the CDR3 DNA is kept, with 42 bases framed from the first base. V has 8 bases trimmed and J has 6 bases trimmed; junction bases matching no gene number 8. General findings and caveats noted by the study authors: Clinical and demographic metadata were provided uncurated, with the amount varying by source and participant.

Sequenced: peripheral blood. The origin of this receptor is a man aged 55 to 70 with active or convalescent COVID-19. The receptor chain draws on TRBV6-5 and TRBJ1-5, with 9 middle bases fitting TRBD1. The nucleotide sequence reads TGTGCCAGCTCGGGACAGGGAAGGAGTCAGCCCCAGCATTTT. Its protein is CASSGQGRSQPQHF.